The 30 T cell receptor beta chains given below trace back to one sample, sequenced in a study of shared clonotypes between healthy human individuals. Profiled with immunoSEQ multiplex PCR; TCRdb holds only in-frame clones, not every one. Altogether more than 400,000 clones are present, about 96% being singletons, with the ten largest covering 0.055% to 0.075%. Material: naive CD4+ T cells sorted from blood. Specified subset: CD45RA+ positively selected. Receptors were obtained from a woman in her twenties or thirties in good health.

The chain joins TRBV7-9 to TRBJ2-6; TRBD2 is a possible D gene (5 bases). The CDR3 runs to 16 residues. Trimming stripped 1 base from V and 4 bases from J, with 11 bases between. Germline V gene lookup returns CDR1 SEHNR and CDR2 FQNEAQ (reference sequence). CDR3 residues: CASSLGRRTGANVLTF. The DNA for the CDR3 is TGTGCCAGCAGCTTAGGCAGGAGGACCGGGGCCAACGTCCTGACTTTC.

The chain uses TRBV18 and TRBJ2-7, with unresolved D. CDR1 is KGHSH, CDR2 LQKENI, per germline. This CDR3 is 13 amino acids long. Trimming removed 1 base from V and 5 bases from J, with 9 bases in between. The CDR3 region is CASSPRIPDEQYF. The CDR3 coding sequence is TGTGCCAGCTCACCACGCATCCCGGACGAGCAGTACTTC.

DNA of the CDR3: TGTGCCAGCAGTGATTTTACGGGAGTCCAGCCCCAGCATTTT. Amino acid sequence: CASSDFTGVQPQHF. The gene calls are TRBV2 and TRBJ1-5; D remains unclear. CDR3 length: 14 amino acids. V gave up 3 bases and J gave up 7 bases, with 13 bases separating them. Per the germline V gene, CDR1 is SNHLY and CDR2 is FYNNEI.

The table lists this clone with a count of one. This rearrangement joins TRBV5-1 to TRBJ2-1; 11 positions agree with TRBD2. Germline lookup yields CDR1 SGHRS and CDR2 YFSETQ. This CDR3 region has 15 residues. V dropped 4 bases and J dropped 9; count of bases not matched to a gene: 9. DNA for the CDR3: TGCGCCAGCAGCAGACTAGCGGGATCTGCTACTGAGCAGTTCTTC. This gives the protein CASSRLAGSATEQFF.

J is TRBJ1-1 and V is TRBV19, with TRBD1 matching 12 bases. Germline-derived CDR1 and CDR2 are LNHDA and SQIVND (reference sequence). The CDR3 sequence is 16 residues long. Trimming cost V 2 bases and J 5 bases; bases outside gene matches: 6. The DNA of the CDR3 is TGTGCCAGTAGTATATCAAGGGACAGGGGGCCGACTGAAGCTTTCTTT. It codes for CASSISRDRGPTEAFF.

In this sample, this clone turned up a few times. The chain links TRBV19 to TRBJ2-1; D is unclear. The V end lost 7 bases, the J end lost 4 bases, and 5 bases lay between the germline ends. CDR3 size: 11 residues. Germline values: CDR1 LNHDA, CDR2 SQIVND (reference sequence). CDR3 sequence reads: CASTSYNEQFF. CDR3 bases: TGTGCCAGTACAAGTTACAATGAGCAGTTCTTC.

The chain combines TRBV28 with TRBJ2-1, with D possibly matching TRBD1 (6 bases). CDR1 MDHEN and CDR2 SYDVKM come from the germline V gene. The CDR3 extends over 18 amino acids. Trimming took 5 bases from V and 7 from J, leaving 27 bases between them. CDR3 nucleotide sequence: TGTGCCAGCAGTAAACGGACAGTTGGCGCGTTGGTCGGAAATGAGCAGTTCTTC. Translation: CASSKRTVGALVGNEQFF.

In its sample, this clone was seen once. The chain is built from TRBV7-7 and TRBJ2-1; 7 bases fit TRBD1. The V gene end was trimmed by 5 bases and the J gene end by 4 bases; junction bases not matched to a gene: 8. The CDR3 totals 15 residues. Per germline, CDR1 SSHAT and CDR2 FNYEAQ (reference sequence). The CDR3 region is CASSPVDRDYNEQFF. The CDR3 DNA follows: TGTGCCAGCAGCCCCGTCGACAGGGATTACAATGAGCAGTTCTTC.

This chain joins TRBV18 and TRBJ2-5, with D possibly being TRBD2 (6 bases). V was cut by 1 base and J by 1 base, with 7 bases left in between. The CDR3 is made up of 14 amino acids. Per germline, CDR1 KGHSH and CDR2 LQKENI. The CDR3 bases are TGTGCCAGCTCACCACAGACTAGCCAAGAGACCCAGTACTTC. It yields the protein CASSPQTSQETQYF.

The DNA for the CDR3 is TGTGCCAGCAGCGCCGGACTCAGCTACGAGCAGTACTTC. Protein product: CASSAGLSYEQYF. This sequence joins TRBV11-3 and TRBJ2-7, with D maybe TRBD2 (5 bases). CDR3 length equals 13 residues. From germline, CDR1 is SGHNT and CDR2 YENEEA. V was clipped by 5 bases and J by 3 bases, with 11 bases between them.

The chain links TRBV6-1 to TRBJ2-7; D possibly corresponds to TRBD1 (7 bases). The CDR3 runs to 15 residues. Germline V gene sequence: CDR1 MNHNS, CDR2 SASEGT. Trimming took off 4 bases at V and 0 bases at J, with 13 bases between the two ends. CDR3 sequence: CASSVGGQPSYEQYF. The CDR3 DNA is TGTGCCAGCAGTGTCGGGGGACAGCCCTCCTACGAGCAGTACTTC.

The rearrangement joins TRBV2 to TRBJ2-1, with TRBD2 identical over 11 bases. The CDR3 covers 14 residues. The V segment lost 5 bases and the J segment 6 bases; nucleotides outside the gene matches: 3. Germline loops: CDR1 SNHLY, CDR2 FYNNEI. The CDR3 sequence: CASSTSGRGNEQFF. CDR3 bases: TGTGCCAGCAGTACTAGCGGGAGAGGCAATGAGCAGTTCTTC.

The gene calls are TRBV5-1 and TRBJ2-7; 8 nucleotides agree with TRBD1. V was clipped by 2 bases and J by 1 base; unmatched bases: 8. Germline CDR1 is SGHRS and CDR2 is YFSETQ. The CDR3 consists of 16 residues. CDR3 loop: CASSFADGTGSYEQYF. The CDR3 DNA sequence: TGCGCCAGCAGCTTTGCCGACGGGACAGGATCCTACGAGCAGTACTTC.

The gene calls are TRBV28 and TRBJ1-2, with a tentative D call TRBD1 (6 bases). Trimming removed 2 bases from V and 7 bases from J, with 14 bases in between. CDR1 and CDR2 (germline): MDHEN, SYDVKM. The CDR3 has 14 residues. CDR3 bases: TGTGCCAGCAGTTTACCTTGGGGGCAGGGTGGCTACACCTTC. Translating gives CASSLPWGQGGYTF.

The V and J genes are TRBV6-1 and TRBJ1-2; D unclear. V lost 0 bases to trimming and J lost 0 bases, with 17 bases between them. Per germline, CDR1 MNHNS and CDR2 SASEGT. CDR3 length: 18 residues. CDR3 bases: TGTGCCAGCAGTGAAGCGTTCTCCATAACAGCAGCTAACTATGGCTACACCTTC. Translation gives CASSEAFSITAANYGYTF.

The J gene is TRBJ2-5, the V gene TRBV28, with D uncertain. TRBJ2-7 explains the end of the DNA better; the J call may be wrong. Germline V lookup: CDR1 MDHEN, CDR2 SYDVKM. CDR3 length: 13 residues. The chain's CDR3 is CASSFQAPYEQYF. CDR3 sequence (DNA): TGTGCCAGCAGTTTCCAGGCCCCTTACGAGCAGTACTTC.

The CDR3 loop is CASSTRQDQPQHF. The CDR3 coding sequence is TGTGCCAGTAGTACCCGACAAGATCAGCCCCAGCATTTT. V usage is TRBV19 and J usage is TRBJ1-5; D remains ambiguous. The CDR3 runs 13 residues. The V end lost 4 bases, the J end lost 5 bases, and 9 bases lay between the germline ends. In germline, CDR1 is LNHDA, CDR2 SQIVND (reference sequence).

The rearrangement joins TRBV2 to TRBJ2-7; tentatively, D is TRBD1 or TRBD2 (5 bases each). Germline-derived CDR1 and CDR2 are SNHLY and FYNNEI. The CDR3 consists of 18 residues. The V gene lost 1 base and the J gene lost 0 bases, with 19 bases spanning the gap. The CDR3 spells CASSEDDPGPTISYEQYF. The DNA for the CDR3 is TGTGCCAGCAGTGAAGACGACCCGGGACCGACTATCTCCTACGAGCAGTACTTC.

The V call is TRBV5-6, the J call TRBJ2-7, with D hard to call. Germline V gene sequence: CDR1 SGHDT, CDR2 YYEEEE. The V gene lost 0 bases and the J gene lost 5 bases, with 9 bases spanning the gap. This CDR3 is 13 amino acids long. Here the CDR3 DNA reads TGTGCCAGCAGCTTGGAAACCCCGGACGAGCAGTACTTC. Protein: CASSLETPDEQYF.

This sequence joins TRBV5-1 and TRBJ1-2; no firm D call. CDR1 and CDR2 from the germline V gene are SGHRS and YFSETQ. Trimming cost V 0 bases and J 1 base, with 7 bases left between them. This CDR3 region has 14 residues. In DNA, the CDR3 is TGCGCCAGCAGCTTGGAAGGGCTTAACTATGGCTACACCTTC. Protein sequence: CASSLEGLNYGYTF.

A few counts support this clone. The chain links TRBV2 to TRBJ1-1; D perhaps matches TRBD1 (5 bases). V dropped 5 bases and J dropped 2 bases, with 12 bases sitting between them. The CDR3 consists of 14 residues. Germline CDR1 SNHLY, CDR2 FYNNEI. The DNA for the CDR3 is TGTGCCAGCAGTAGGAGACAGCTCAACACTGAAGCTTTCTTT. It translates to CASSRRQLNTEAFF.

V and J are TRBV27 and TRBJ1-2; no definite D call. V lost 6 bases and J 3 bases, leaving 14 bases between the germline ends. CDR1 and CDR2 (germline): MNHEY, SMNVEV (reference sequence). CDR3 length: 14 residues. The CDR3 DNA sequence: TGTGCCAGCAGGGCAAGAGGTGAATACTATGGCTACACCTTC. Its translation: CASRARGEYYGYTF.

CDR3 sequence: CASRRQGLNYGYTF. DNA of the CDR3: TGTGCCAGCAGGCGACAGGGCCTTAACTATGGCTACACCTTC. The rearrangement joins TRBV27 to TRBJ1-2, with TRBD1 identical over 7 bases. Trimming cost V 6 bases and J 1 base; bases outside gene matches: 5. From germline, CDR1 is MNHEY and CDR2 SMNVEV (reference sequence). This CDR3 contains 14 residues.

The rearrangement uses TRBV28 and TRBJ1-1; 10 nucleotides match TRBD1. CDR1 is MDHEN, CDR2 SYDVKM, per germline. J was trimmed by 1 base and V by 8 bases; bases with no gene match: 19. CDR3 size: 19 residues. CDR3 sequence reads: CASDSTGGLPSGPNTEAFF. CDR3 DNA: TGTGCCAGCGATTCGACAGGGGGCCTCCCCTCCGGCCCGAACACTGAAGCTTTCTTT.

The V and J genes are TRBV5-1 and TRBJ2-3; D unresolved. Germline CDR1 reads SGHRS; CDR2 reads YFSETQ. Trimming cost V 7 bases and J 3 bases, with 21 bases left between them. The CDR3 contains 16 residues. CDR3 sequence: CASSAQGSVITDTQYF. The CDR3 nucleotides read TGCGCCAGCTCCGCCCAAGGGTCAGTAATTACAGATACGCAGTATTTT.

This chain uses TRBV11-3 with TRBJ1-5, with a tentative D call TRBD1 (6 bases). Germline CDR1 is SGHNT and CDR2 is YENEEA. Trimming removed 2 bases at V and 1 base at J, with 12 bases between. The CDR3 is made up of 16 amino acids. The CDR3 sequence is CASSLTAQGSNQPQHF. The DNA for the CDR3 is TGTGCCAGCAGCTTAACTGCACAGGGAAGCAATCAGCCCCAGCATTTT. The entire variable domain, with the rest obtained from reference TRBV11-3 and TRBJ1-5, is as follows: EAGVVQSPRYKIIEKKQPVAFWCNPISGHNTLYWYLQNLGQGPELLIRYENEEAVDDSQLPKDRFSAERLKGVDSTLKIQPAELGDSAVYLCASSLTAQGSNQPQHFGDGTRLSIL.

This clone has just one count. This chain uses TRBV6-5 with TRBJ1-5; unclear D gene. Trimming removed 2 bases from V and 4 bases from J, with 6 bases in between. Germline CDR1 MNHEY, CDR2 SVGAGI. This CDR3 spans 13 amino acids. Written as DNA, the CDR3 is TGTGCCAGCAGTTACATCCGTAATCAGCCCCAGCATTTT. Amino acids: CASSYIRNQPQHF.

The gene calls are TRBV7-9 and TRBJ1-1; TRBD1 aligns across 8 bases. The CDR3 sequence is 15 residues long. V lost 5 bases to trimming and J lost 1 base; unmatched junction nucleotides: 6. CDR1 SEHNR and CDR2 FQNEAQ come from the germline V gene (reference sequence). As DNA, the CDR3 is TGTGCCAGCAGCCCTGACAGGGGTAGGAACACTGAAGCTTTCTTT. The encoded protein is CASSPDRGRNTEAFF. The complete variable domain, with remaining parts taken from reference TRBV7-9 and TRBJ1-1, reads DTGVSQNPRHKITKRGQNVTFRCDPISEHNRLYWYRQTLGQGPEFLTYFQNEAQLEKSRLLSDRFSAERPKGSFSTLEIQRTEQGDSAMYLCASSPDRGRNTEAFFGQGTRLTVV.

The chain recombines TRBV6-1 with TRBJ1-4; D perhaps matches TRBD1 (5 bases). The CDR3 totals 14 residues. The germline gives CDR1 MNHNS, CDR2 SASEGT. The CDR3 nucleotides read TGTGCAACTCGATCGGGGCTGTCGAATGAAAAACTGTTTTTT. Protein sequence: CATRSGLSNEKLFF.

The chain uses TRBV4-2 and TRBJ1-3; possibly TRBD1 for D (5 bases). This CDR3 has 16 residues. The V end lost 0 bases, the J end lost 0 bases, and 9 bases lay between the germline ends. Germline-derived CDR1 and CDR2 are LGHNA and YNFKEQ. DNA for the CDR3: TGTGCCAGCAGCCAAGAGGACAAACCCTCTGGAAACACCATATATTTT. Translated: CASSQEDKPSGNTIYF.